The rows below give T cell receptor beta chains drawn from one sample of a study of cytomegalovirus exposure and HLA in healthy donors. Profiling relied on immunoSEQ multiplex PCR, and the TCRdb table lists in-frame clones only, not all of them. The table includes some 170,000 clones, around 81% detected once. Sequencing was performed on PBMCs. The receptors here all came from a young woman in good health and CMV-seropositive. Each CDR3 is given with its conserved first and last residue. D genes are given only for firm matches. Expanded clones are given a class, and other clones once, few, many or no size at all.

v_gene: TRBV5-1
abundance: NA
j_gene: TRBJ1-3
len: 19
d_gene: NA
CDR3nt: TGCGCCAGCAGCTTCGGGTCCGGCAGGGAACTCTTCTCTGGAAACACCATATATTTT
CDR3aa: CASSFGSGRELFSGNTIYF

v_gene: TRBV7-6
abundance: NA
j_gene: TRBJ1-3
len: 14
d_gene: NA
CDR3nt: TGTGCCAGCAGCTTTACGTTAGCTGGAAACACCATATATTTT
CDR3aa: CASSFTLAGNTIYF

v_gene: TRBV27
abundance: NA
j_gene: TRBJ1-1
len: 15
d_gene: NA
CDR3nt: TGTGCCAGCAGTTTATACGGGGGGGGGAACACTGAAGCTTTCTTT
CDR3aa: CASSLYGGGNTEAFF

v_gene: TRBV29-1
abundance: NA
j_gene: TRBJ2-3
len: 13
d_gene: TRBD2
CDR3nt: TGCAGCGTTGTAGGGACTATCACAGATACGCAGTATTTT
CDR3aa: CSVVGTITDTQYF

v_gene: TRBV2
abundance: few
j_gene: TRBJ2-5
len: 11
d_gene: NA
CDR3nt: TGTGCCAGCCAGTACCAAGAGACCCAGTACTTC
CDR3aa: CASQYQETQYF

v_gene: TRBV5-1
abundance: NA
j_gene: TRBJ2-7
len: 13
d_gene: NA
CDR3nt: TGCGCCAGCAGGAGCACAGACCGCTACGAGCAGTACTTC
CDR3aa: CASRSTDRYEQYF

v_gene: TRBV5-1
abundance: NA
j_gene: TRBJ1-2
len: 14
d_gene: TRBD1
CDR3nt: TGCGCCAGCAGAGAGACAGGGGGCCCCCATGGCTACACCTTC
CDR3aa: CASRETGGPHGYTF

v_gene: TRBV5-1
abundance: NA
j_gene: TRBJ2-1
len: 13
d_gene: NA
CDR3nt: TGCGCCAGCAGGATCTCGCCAGGGGATGAGCAGTTCTTC
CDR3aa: CASRISPGDEQFF

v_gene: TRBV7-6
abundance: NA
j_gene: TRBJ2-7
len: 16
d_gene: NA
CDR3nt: TGTGCCAGCAGCCTAACCTCAGCGCTCCCCTCCTACGAGCAGTACTTC
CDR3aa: CASSLTSALPSYEQYF

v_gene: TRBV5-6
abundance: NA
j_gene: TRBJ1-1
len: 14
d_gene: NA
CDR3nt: TGTGCCAGCAGCTTCCGGGGAACGAACACTGAAGCTTTCTTT
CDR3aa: CASSFRGTNTEAFF

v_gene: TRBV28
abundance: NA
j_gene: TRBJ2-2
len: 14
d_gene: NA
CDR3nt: TGTGCCAGCAGTTTATCCCTCGGTTCCGGGGAGCTGTTTTTT
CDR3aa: CASSLSLGSGELFF

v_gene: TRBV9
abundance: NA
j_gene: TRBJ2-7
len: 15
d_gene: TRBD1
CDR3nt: TGTGCCAGCAGCGTATACGGGACAGGGGGCTACGAGCAGTACTTC
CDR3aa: CASSVYGTGGYEQYF

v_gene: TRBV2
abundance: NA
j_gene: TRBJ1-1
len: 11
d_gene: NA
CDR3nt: TGTGCCAGCAGTGTATCAACCACACCAACGTTT
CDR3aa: CASSVSTTPTF

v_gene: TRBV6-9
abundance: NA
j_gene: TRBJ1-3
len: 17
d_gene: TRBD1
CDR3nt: TGTGCCCGAGCAGGGGGACACCTTTGTATTTTGGGAAACACCATATATTTT
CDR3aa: CARAGGHLCILGNTIYF

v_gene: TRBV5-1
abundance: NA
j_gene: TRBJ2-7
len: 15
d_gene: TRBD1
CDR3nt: TGCGCCAGCAGCTTGAGTATGACAGGGAACTACGAGCAGTACTTC
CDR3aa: CASSLSMTGNYEQYF

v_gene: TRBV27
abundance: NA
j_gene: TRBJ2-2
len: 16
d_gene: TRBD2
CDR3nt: TGTGCCAGCAGTCAATCCGGGACTAGAAGAACCGGGGAGCTGTTTTTT
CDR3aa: CASSQSGTRRTGELFF

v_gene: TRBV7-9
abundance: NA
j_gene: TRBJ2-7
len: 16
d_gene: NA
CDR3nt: TGTGCCAGCAGCTTAGTACGGGGCAGGGAGGACGACGAGCAGTACTTC
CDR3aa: CASSLVRGREDDEQYF

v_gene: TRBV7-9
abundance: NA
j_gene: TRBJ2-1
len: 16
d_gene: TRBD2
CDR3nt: TGTGCCAGCAGCTCAACCGGGACTAGCGGGTACAATGAGCAGTTCTTC
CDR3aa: CASSSTGTSGYNEQFF

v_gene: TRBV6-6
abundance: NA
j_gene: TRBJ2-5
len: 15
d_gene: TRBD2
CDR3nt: TGTGCCAGCAGTTTAATCGGGGGGGCAGGAGAGACCCAGTACTTC
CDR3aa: CASSLIGGAGETQYF

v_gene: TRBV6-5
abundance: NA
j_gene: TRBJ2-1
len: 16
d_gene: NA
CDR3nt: TGTGCCAGCAGTTTTTACGGGGTTGGCTCCTACAATGAGCAGTTCTTC
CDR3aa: CASSFYGVGSYNEQFF

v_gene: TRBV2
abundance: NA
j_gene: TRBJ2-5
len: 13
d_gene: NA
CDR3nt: TGTGCCAGCAGAACCGACAGCCAAGAGACCCAGTACTTC
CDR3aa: CASRTDSQETQYF

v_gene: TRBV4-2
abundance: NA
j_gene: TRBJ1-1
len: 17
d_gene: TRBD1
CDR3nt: TGTGCCAGCAGCTACAACAAGGGGGCCAAGATGAACACTGAAGCTTTCTTT
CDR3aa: CASSYNKGAKMNTEAFF

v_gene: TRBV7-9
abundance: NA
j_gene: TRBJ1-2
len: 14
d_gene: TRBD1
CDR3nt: TGTGCCAGCAGCTCGACAGGGGTTGGGTATGGCTACACCTTC
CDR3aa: CASSSTGVGYGYTF

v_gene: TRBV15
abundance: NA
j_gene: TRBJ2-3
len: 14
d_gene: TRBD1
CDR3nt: TGTGCCACCAGCAGAGACAGGGGGACAGATACGCAGTATTTT
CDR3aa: CATSRDRGTDTQYF

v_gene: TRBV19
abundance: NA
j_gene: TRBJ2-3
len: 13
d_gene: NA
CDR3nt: TGTGCCAGTAGTATAAGCCAGGCAGATACGCAGTATTTT
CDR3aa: CASSISQADTQYF

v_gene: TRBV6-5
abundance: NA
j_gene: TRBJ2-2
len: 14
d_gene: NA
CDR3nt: TGTGCCAGCACATACAGGGTGAACACCGGGGAGCTGTTTTTT
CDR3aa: CASTYRVNTGELFF

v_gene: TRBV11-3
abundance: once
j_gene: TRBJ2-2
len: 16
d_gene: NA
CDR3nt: TGTGCCAGCAGCCGCGAACCGGGACAAGCTGCCGGGGAGCTGTTTTTT
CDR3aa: CASSREPGQAAGELFF

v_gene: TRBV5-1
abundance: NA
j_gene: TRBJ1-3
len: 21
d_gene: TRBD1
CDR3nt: TGCGCCAGCAGCAACCACAGGGGGACGACGTCGAAGGACGGCTCTGGAAACACCATATATTTT
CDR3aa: CASSNHRGTTSKDGSGNTIYF

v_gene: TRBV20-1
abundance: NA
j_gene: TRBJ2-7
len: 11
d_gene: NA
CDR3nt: TGCAGTGCTAGAGACCCGGGACTGCAGTACTTC
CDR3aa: CSARDPGLQYF

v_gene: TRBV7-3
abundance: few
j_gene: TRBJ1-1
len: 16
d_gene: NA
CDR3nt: TGTGCCAGCAGCTTAGGTCCACAGGGTGGAGTAGCTGAAGCTTTCTTT
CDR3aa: CASSLGPQGGVAEAFF

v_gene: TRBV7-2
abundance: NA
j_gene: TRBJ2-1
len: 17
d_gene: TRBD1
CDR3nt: TGTGCCAGCAGCTTCCAACTTGGACAGGGTGATCTAGATGAGCAGTTCTTC
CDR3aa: CASSFQLGQGDLDEQFF

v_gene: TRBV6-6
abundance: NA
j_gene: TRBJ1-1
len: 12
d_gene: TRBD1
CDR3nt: TGTGCCAGCAGTGGACAGGGGCCTGAAGCTTTCTTT
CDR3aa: CASSGQGPEAFF

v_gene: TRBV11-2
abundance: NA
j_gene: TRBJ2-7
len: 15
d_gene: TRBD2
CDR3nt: TGTGCCAGCAGCTTACTAGCGGGGGCCCCAGCCGAGCAGTACTTC
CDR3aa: CASSLLAGAPAEQYF

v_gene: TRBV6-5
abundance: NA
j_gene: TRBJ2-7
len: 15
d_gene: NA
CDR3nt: TGTGCCAGCAGTTACTCACAGGGTTCCCCTCTCGAGCAGTACTTC
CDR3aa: CASSYSQGSPLEQYF

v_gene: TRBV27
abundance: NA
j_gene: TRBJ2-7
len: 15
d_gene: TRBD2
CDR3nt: TGTGCCAGCAGTCCCTTGGCGGGGGGACCCTACGAGCAGTACTTC
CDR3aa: CASSPLAGGPYEQYF

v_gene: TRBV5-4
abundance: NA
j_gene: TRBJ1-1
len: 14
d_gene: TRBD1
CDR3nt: TGTGCCAGCAGCTTCCGACAGGGTGGCACTGAAGCTTTCTTT
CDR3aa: CASSFRQGGTEAFF

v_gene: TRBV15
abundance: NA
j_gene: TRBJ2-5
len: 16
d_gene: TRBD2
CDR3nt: TGTGCCACCAGCAGAGATCCGGGAGGGGAGGGGGAGACCCAGTACTTC
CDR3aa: CATSRDPGGEGETQYF

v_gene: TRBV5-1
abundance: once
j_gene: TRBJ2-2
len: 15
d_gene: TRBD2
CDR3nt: TGCGCCAGCAGTTATAGCGGGGGAAGAGTCGGGGAGCTGTTTTTT
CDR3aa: CASSYSGGRVGELFF

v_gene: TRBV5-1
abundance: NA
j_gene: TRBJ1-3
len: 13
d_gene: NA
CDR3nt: TGCGCCAGCAGGTCGGGCTCTGGAAACACCATATATTTT
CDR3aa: CASRSGSGNTIYF

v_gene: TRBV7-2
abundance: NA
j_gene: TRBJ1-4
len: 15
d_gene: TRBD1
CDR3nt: TGTGCCAGCAGCCCCCGGACAGGGGGGAATGAAAAACTGTTTTTT
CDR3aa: CASSPRTGGNEKLFF

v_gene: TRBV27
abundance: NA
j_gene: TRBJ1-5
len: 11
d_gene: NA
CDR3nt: TGTGCCACCGGGGGCAATCAGCCCCAGCATTTT
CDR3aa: CATGGNQPQHF

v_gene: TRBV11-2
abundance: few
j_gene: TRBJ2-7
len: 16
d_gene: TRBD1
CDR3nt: TGTGCCAGCAGCGCCCGACAGGGGATAAGCTCCTACGAGCAGTACTTC
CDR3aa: CASSARQGISSYEQYF

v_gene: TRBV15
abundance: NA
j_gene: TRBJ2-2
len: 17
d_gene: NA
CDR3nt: TGTGCCACCAGCAGAGATCTGGGGCGGTCGAACACCGGGGAGCTGTTTTTT
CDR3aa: CATSRDLGRSNTGELFF